This T cell receptor (beta chain) was found in a study of cytomegalovirus exposure and HLA in healthy donors. Findings and caveats of the study: Among TCR beta chains of equal frequency, HLA-associated ones were more clonally expanded in a later analysis.

This CDR3 contains 15 residues. Per the germline V gene, CDR1 is MDHEN and CDR2 is SYDVKM. V shed 4 bases, J shed 0 bases, and the junction held 3 bases outside the gene matches. Researchers ran the PCR with 60 Vbeta and 13 Jbeta primers. Assay: immunoSEQ multiplex PCR; the TCRdb copy retains only in-frame clones and omits some. The sample shows some 140,000 clones, approximately 61% of them seen only once. This clone was recorded once. The antigen remains unidentified. The sample was PBMCs. The TCR originated in a woman between 40 and 55 years old in good health and CMV-seronegative. The chain recombines TRBV28 with TRBJ1-3; 7 bases map to TRBD1. The CDR3 coding sequence is TGTGCCAGCAGTTACAGGGGACCCTCTGGAAACACCATATATTTT. Its translation: CASSYRGPSGNTIYF.